The 17 T cell receptor beta chains listed next were all sequenced from one sample in a study of identical twins. TCRdb reprocessed the 5' RACE reads via MiXCR and lists one record per CDR3 protein. The data contain roughly 250,000 distinct CDR3 sequences, around 6.6% of them seen just once; the ten biggest clones take up approximately 3.7%. The data were also submitted as part of a second study, on yellow fever vaccine responses in identical twins.

Sequencing was done on a sample of memory (CD45RO+) T cells sorted from blood. Receptor source: a woman between 18 and 30 years old in good health.

This clonotype has at least ten counts. V usage is TRBV25-1 and J usage is TRBJ2-3; a weak D match, TRBD2 (5 bases). The CDR3 runs to 16 residues. V was trimmed by 2 bases and J by 0 bases, leaving 12 bases between them. CDR1 MGHDK and CDR2 SYGVNS come from the germline V gene. The chain's CDR3 is CASSELRDTSTDTQYF. CDR3 DNA sequence: TGTGCCAGCAGTGAACTGAGGGATACTAGCACAGATACGCAGTATTTT.

This clonotype has a count of ten or more. The chain employs TRBV3-1 and TRBJ2-2; a weak D match, TRBD1 (6 bases). The CDR3 has 15 residues. The germline V gene encodes CDR1 LGHDT and CDR2 YNNKEL (reference sequence). The V gene lost 2 bases and the J gene lost 5 bases, with 12 bases spanning the gap. The CDR3 reads CASSQQGWETGELFF. CDR3 nucleotides: TGTGCCAGCAGCCAACAGGGGTGGGAAACCGGGGAGCTGTTTTTT.

The genes are TRBV2 and TRBJ2-5, with D unclear. From germline, CDR1 is SNHLY and CDR2 FYNNEI. The CDR3 runs 11 residues. V lost 6 bases and J lost 4, with 6 bases in between. CDR3 sequence (DNA): TGTGCCAGCAGGAGGATAGAGACCCAGTACTTC. This encodes CASRRIETQYF.

This clonotype was seen only a few times. The chain recombines TRBV20-1 with TRBJ2-3, with 7 bases fitting TRBD2. Germline-derived CDR1 and CDR2 are DFQATT and SNEGSKA (reference sequence). This CDR3 is 14 amino acids long. V was clipped by 5 bases and J by 0 bases; unmatched bases: 5. The CDR3 bases are TGCAGTGCTCGGGACGGGGGGAGCACAGATACGCAGTATTTT. Translating it yields CSARDGGSTDTQYF.

This clonotype has only a few counts. The gene calls are TRBV24-1 and TRBJ1-2; unclear D gene. This CDR3 comprises 12 residues. The V end was cut by 5 bases, the J end by 2 bases, with 5 bases between. CDR1 is KGHDR, CDR2 SFDVKD, per germline. The CDR3 DNA reads as TGTGCCACCAGTGTTGCGAACTATGGCTACACCTTC. It specifies CATSVANYGYTF.

The chain recombines TRBV12-3 or TRBV12-4 with TRBJ2-1; D possibly corresponds to TRBD2 (5 bases). This CDR3 is built from 15 residues. V lost 5 bases and J 6 bases, leaving 17 bases between the germline ends. The CDR3 region is CASSPRAVEGNEQFF. In DNA, the CDR3 is TGTGCCAGCAGTCCTCGGGCCGTTGAGGGCAATGAGCAGTTCTTC.

Here the CDR3 reads CASKTSGRPTGELFF. For the CDR3, the DNA is TGTGCCTCCAAGACTAGCGGGAGACCCACCGGGGAGCTGTTTTTT. This chain connects TRBV19 to TRBJ2-2; 12 bases fit TRBD2. V was pared by 11 bases and J by 4 bases, with 8 bases of the junction left unmatched. CDR3 length equals 15 residues. Germline assignment: CDR1 LNHDA and CDR2 SQIVND (reference sequence).

This chain joins TRBV5-5 and TRBJ2-7; possible D gene TRBD2, 7 bases. Germline V gene sequence: CDR1 SGHKS, CDR2 YYEKEE (reference sequence). The length of the CDR3 is 13 residues. V gave up 8 bases and J gave up 4 bases, with 16 bases separating them. CDR3 nucleotides: TGTGCCAGAGGGGGGGGGAAAAGTTACGAGCAGTACGTC. This encodes CARGGGKSYEQYV.

The V call is TRBV20-1, the J call TRBJ2-7, with 10 bases matching TRBD1. The trim removed 0 bases at V and 5 bases at J, leaving 4 bases unmatched. This CDR3 comprises 14 residues. Germline V CDR1 and CDR2: DFQATT, SNEGSKA (reference sequence). The CDR3 here is CSARERQGAHEQYV. Here the CDR3 DNA reads TGCAGTGCTAGAGAGCGACAGGGGGCACACGAGCAGTACGTC.

This clonotype appeared a few times. This rearrangement joins TRBV7-6 to TRBJ2-3, with no clear D. The CDR3 is made up of 18 amino acids. CDR1 and CDR2 (germline): SGHVS, FNYEAQ. V lost 2 bases and J lost 1, with 19 bases in between. The CDR3 coding sequence is TGTGCCAGCAGCTTACTACCAGGTGGGAAGTTCGGCACAGATACGCAGTATTTT. It specifies CASSLLPGGKFGTDTQYF.

The sample holds a few counts of this clonotype. V and J are TRBV27 and TRBJ2-1; 11 bases agree with TRBD2. CDR3 length equals 13 residues. Trimming removed 5 bases from V and 10 bases from J; junction bases left unmatched: 4. CDR1 and CDR2 from the germline V gene are MNHEY and SMNVEV (reference sequence). CDR3 coding DNA: TGTGCCAGCAGTATCCGACTAGCGGGGGAGCAGTTCTTC. This codes for CASSIRLAGEQFF.

The V call is TRBV20-1, the J call TRBJ2-1; TRBD2 matches 14 bases. The ends lost 5 bases at V and 7 bases at J; junction bases unmatched: 4. The V gene's germline CDR1 is DFQATT and CDR2 SNEGSKA (reference sequence). This CDR3 comprises 14 residues. In DNA form, the CDR3 reads TGCAGTGCTCTGGGACTAGCGGGAGTTAATGAGCAGTTCTTC. Translated: CSALGLAGVNEQFF.

This clonotype occurred many times. The chain combines TRBV4-1 with TRBJ1-5, with 10 bases fitting TRBD1. Germline values: CDR1 MGHRA, CDR2 YSYEKL. The CDR3 spans 16 residues. The junction had 6 bases not matched to a gene; V was cut back by 4 bases and J by 3 bases. CDR3 bases: TGCGCCAGCAGCCCCGGACAGGGGGGAAACAATCAGCCCCAGCATTTT. This encodes CASSPGQGGNNQPQHF.

This clonotype has at least ten counts. This chain joins TRBV29-1 and TRBJ2-3; possibly TRBD2 for D (9 bases). The CDR3 is 13 amino acids. CDR1 is SQVTM and CDR2 is ANQGSEA in the germline V gene. The V and J ends lost 3 bases and 11 bases respectively, with 18 bases between them. Written as DNA, the CDR3 is TGCAGCGTTGAGGGGCTAGCGGGACAGGAGCAGTATTTT. Its protein product is CSVEGLAGQEQYF.

Many counts were recorded for this clonotype. The chain links TRBV10-3 to TRBJ2-1, with 7 bases lining up with TRBD2. Germline V gives CDR1 ENHRY, CDR2 SYGVKD. The CDR3 runs to 16 residues. J gave up 6 bases and V 4 bases, and 12 bases lay outside the gene matches. The CDR3 DNA is TGTGCCATCAGTGGGACGGCGGCGGGAGTAATCAATGAGCAGTTCTTC. The encoded protein is CAISGTAAGVINEQFF.

The chain carries TRBV10-3 and TRBJ2-5; TRBD2 matches 12 bases. V lost 6 bases to trimming and J lost 5 bases; unmatched junction nucleotides: 13. The CDR3 sequence is 17 residues long. CDR1 is ENHRY and CDR2 is SYGVKD in the germline V gene. In nucleotides, the CDR3 is TGTGCCATCAGAAGCGGGACTAGCGGGTCCGTGCGGGAGACCCAGTACTTC. It encodes CAIRSGTSGSVRETQYF.

The chain couples TRBV2 to TRBJ2-7; D gene unclear. Trimming cost V 4 bases and J 2 bases, with 9 bases left between them. The germline gives CDR1 SNHLY, CDR2 FYNNEI. The CDR3 covers 13 residues. The DNA of the CDR3 is TGTGCCAGCAGTGGGTATAGGGCCTACGAGCAGTACTTC. Its translation is CASSGYRAYEQYF.